This T cell receptor (beta chain) was identified in a study of T cell responses to AZD1222 COVID-19 vaccine. General study findings and limits: White British ancestry dominated among donors, who included more females, and clonal diversity was possibly underestimated. Unmutated variant regions are reportedly targeted by nearly half of spike-specific TCRs. Among vaccine-associated CD4 TCRs, coverage spanned spike, with dominance at 160-218 and 743-854. Increased Spike-specific TCR breadth and depth were observed after two AZD1222 doses.

TCRdb's table, derived via immunoSEQ multiplex PCR, lists solely in-frame clones and lacks some. The sample has about 110,000 clones; 92% are singletons. V was pared by 7 bases and J by 3 bases, with 8 bases of the junction left unmatched. Germline V gene sequence: CDR1 SNHLY, CDR2 FYNNEI. The CDR3 sequence is 14 residues long. On this clone: Its antigen remains unknown.

This chain connects TRBV2 to TRBJ1-1; 7 nucleotides match TRBD1. This sequence originates from an adult who received the AZD1222 COVID-19 vaccine. This specimen consisted of peripheral blood, obtained 28 days after the second AZD1222 dose. The CDR3 bases are TGTGCCAGCACCACCGACAGGGTGGACACTGAAGCTTTCTTT. Its translation is CASTTDRVDTEAFF.